This T cell receptor beta chain originates from a study of blood T cell repertoires in COVID-19. Study in general: Sites in the United States, Italy and Spain provided acute and convalescent COVID-19 samples. Sources were T cells, B-cell-depleted T cells, or PBMCs; the material itself was cDNA or gDNA.

As originally analysed: Quantification of nucleated cells was approximated via reference gene primer amplification. Libraries were prepared by immunoSEQ multiplex PCR; TCRdb keeps only in-frame clonotypes and omits some of them. V, J and clone size are those of that table, while D and trimming were read from the DNA. Of about 230,000 clones listed, around 80% were seen once; the top ten hold over 15%. Germline V lookup: CDR1 SEHNR, CDR2 FQNEAQ (reference sequence). This CDR3 has 15 residues. The V and J ends lost 6 bases and 6 bases, in that order; junction bases with no gene match: 7. The sequencing input was peripheral blood. The J gene is TRBJ2-1, the V gene TRBV7-9; 11 bases line up with TRBD2. This sequence originates from a woman older than 75 with active or convalescent COVID-19. DNA of the CDR3: TGTGCCAGCAGGGTTAGCGGGAGGGCCGGCAATGAGCAGTTCTTC. This encodes CASRVSGRAGNEQFF. Full variable domain (outside the CDR3, taken from reference TRBV7-9 and TRBJ2-1): DTGVSQNPRHKITKRGQNVTFRCDPISEHNRLYWYRQTLGQGPEFLTYFQNEAQLEKSRLLSDRFSAERPKGSFSTLEIQRTEQGDSAMYLCASRVSGRAGNEQFFGPGTRLTVL.